Described below is a single T cell receptor beta chain sequence and its context. CDR3 length: 12 amino acids. CDR1 KGHSY and CDR2 FQNENV come from the germline V gene. Deletions cut 4 bases from V and 16 bases from J, with 14 bases between. The data derive from a study of blood T cell repertoires in COVID-19. Original methodology: Amplifying reference gene primers gave estimates of nucleated cell counts. Profiling relied on immunoSEQ multiplex PCR, and the TCRdb table lists in-frame clones only, not all of them. From that table come the V and J calls and clone size; the DNA was used to work out D and trimming. The sample holds a few hundred thousand clones, 90% seen once.

The sequence was obtained from a woman between 18 and 29 years old with acute COVID-19. Source material: PBMCs or T cells enriched from blood (not recorded which). The gene calls are TRBV16 and TRBJ1-6, with D uncertain. CDR3 DNA: TGTGCCAGCAGCCCGAGTGGGCGGGTACTCCACTTT. Protein product: CASSPSGRVLHF.